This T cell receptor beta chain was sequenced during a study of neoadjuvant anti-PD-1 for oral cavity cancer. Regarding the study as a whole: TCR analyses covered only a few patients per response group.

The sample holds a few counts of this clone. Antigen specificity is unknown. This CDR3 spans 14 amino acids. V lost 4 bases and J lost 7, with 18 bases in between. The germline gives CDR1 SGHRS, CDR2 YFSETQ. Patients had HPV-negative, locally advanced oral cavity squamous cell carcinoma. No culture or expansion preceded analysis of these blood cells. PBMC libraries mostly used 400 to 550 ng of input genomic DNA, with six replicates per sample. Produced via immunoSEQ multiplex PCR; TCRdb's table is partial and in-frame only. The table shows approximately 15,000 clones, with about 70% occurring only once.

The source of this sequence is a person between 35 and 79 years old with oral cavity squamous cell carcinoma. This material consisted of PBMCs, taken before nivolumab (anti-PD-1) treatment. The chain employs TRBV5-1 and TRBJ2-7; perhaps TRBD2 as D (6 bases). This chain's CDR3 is CASSAGPLNEEQYF. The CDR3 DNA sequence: TGCGCCAGCAGCGCGGGACCGCTTAATGAGGAGCAGTACTTC.